Sequencing of this T cell receptor beta chain was carried out in a study of cytomegalovirus exposure and HLA in healthy donors. About the study: Genotyping showed 70% to 90% of over 350 donors falling in the Caucasian-associated ancestry cluster. Study-level findings and limits: A later analysis associated 15,000 or so TCR beta sequences with HLA alleles at a 0.05 false discovery rate.

CDR3 size: 13 residues. V shed 5 bases and J 8 bases; nucleotides not matched to a gene: 7. CDR1 is MNHEY and CDR2 is SMNVEV in the germline V gene (reference sequence). On this clone itself: What it binds is not known.

Researchers ran the PCR with 60 Vbeta and 13 Jbeta primers. The assay was immunoSEQ multiplex PCR, and TCRdb's table has in-frame clones only and misses some. Of about 150,000 clones listed, nearly 80% were seen once; the top ten hold approximately 0.66%. The sample taken for sequencing was PBMCs. The TCR originated in a male donor in good health and CMV-seronegative. The chain couples TRBV27 to TRBJ1-2, with 8 positions matching TRBD1. CDR3 DNA: TGTGCCAGCAGTCCATCGACAGGGGACGGCTACACCTTC. This sequence encodes CASSPSTGDGYTF.